Listed below are T cell receptor beta chains from one sample, sequenced in a study of blood T cell repertoires in COVID-19. Assay: immunoSEQ multiplex PCR; the TCRdb copy retains only in-frame clones and omits some. The repertoire consists of over 200,000 clones, with roughly four fifths occurring once and the leading ten covering about 1.7%. The sample taken for sequencing was PBMCs or T cells enriched from blood (not recorded which). The receptors come from a man in his sixties who had recovered from COVID-19. CDR3s include the opening cysteine and the closing phenylalanine or tryptophan. A D gene is named only where the DNA matches it firmly. Size tells how often a clone was seen (once, few, many) or the class of an expanded clone, and some rows leave it out.

abundance	d_gene	v_gene	j_gene	CDR3nt	CDR3aa
-	TRBD1	TRBV24-1	TRBJ2-6	TGTGCCACCAGTGATTCCACAGGGGCTGGGGCCAACGTCCTGACTTTC	CATSDSTGAGANVLTF
-	TRBD1	TRBV27	TRBJ2-5	TGTGCCAGCAGCCGCTTGGGACAGGGTGGAGAGACCCAGTACTTC	CASSRLGQGGETQYF
-	TRBD2	TRBV18	TRBJ2-1	TGTGCCAGCTCACCACCCCGGACTAGCGGCGAGCAGTTCTTC	CASSPPRTSGEQFF
-	TRBD2	TRBV4-3	TRBJ2-1	TGCGCCAGCAGCCTGCAGCGGGGCTCCTACAATGAGCAGTTCTTC	CASSLQRGSYNEQFF
-	-	TRBV19	TRBJ1-5	TGTGCCAGTAGAAGCGGCGAAGGGCTGGTCCCTTACAATCAGCCCCAGCATTTT	CASRSGEGLVPYNQPQHF
-	-	TRBV19	TRBJ1-2	TGTGCCAGTACCCTCGGGGCAGGGGACGGCTACACCTTC	CASTLGAGDGYTF
once	-	TRBV25-1	TRBJ2-7	TGTGCCAGCGGGAGGGGGGGAAGCTCCTACGAGCAGTACTTC	CASGRGGSSYEQYF
-	TRBD1	TRBV11-3	TRBJ1-5	TGTGCCAGCAGCCAGTTGACAGGGGGCGGTCAGCCCCAGCATTTT	CASSQLTGGGQPQHF
once	TRBD1	TRBV29-1	TRBJ1-4	TGCAGCGTGGCAGGGGGTCCTAATGAAAAACTGTTTTTT	CSVAGGPNEKLFF
-	-	TRBV7-9	TRBJ2-7	TGTGCCAGCAGCTCGCCGACATTCTCCTACGAGCAGTACTTC	CASSSPTFSYEQYF
-	-	TRBV6-5	TRBJ1-5	TGTGCCAGCAGGCAGGAAATCAATAGCAATCAGCCCCAGCATTTT	CASRQEINSNQPQHF
few	-	TRBV5-6	TRBJ2-5	TGTGCCAGCAGCTTTAGTGTAAGGGGGGGTTACCAAGAGACCCAGTACTTC	CASSFSVRGGYQETQYF
-	-	TRBV18	TRBJ1-5	TGTGCCAGCTCGCCCGGGACTATTAATCAGCCCCAGCATTTT	CASSPGTINQPQHF
-	TRBD1	TRBV6-2/TRBV6-3	TRBJ1-1	TGTGCCAGCCGCCTGACAGGGATGAACACTGAAGCTTTCTTT	CASRLTGMNTEAFF
-	-	TRBV19	TRBJ2-7	TGTGCCAGTAGTACGGGGGGCTCGTACGAGCAGTACTTC	CASSTGGSYEQYF
-	-	TRBV11-3	TRBJ1-2	TGTGCCAGCAGCGCAAACAGGGAAGGCTACACCTTC	CASSANREGYTF
-	-	TRBV30	TRBJ1-6	TGTGCCTGGACAAGGAGCAATTCACCCCTCCACTTT	CAWTRSNSPLHF
-	-	TRBV7-3	TRBJ1-2	TGTGCCAGCAGCCCCACAGGATTAGCTAACTATGGCTACACCTTC	CASSPTGLANYGYTF
-	-	TRBV29-1	TRBJ1-1	TGCAGCGCGACGGTGAACACTGAAGCTTTCTTT	CSATVNTEAFF
-	TRBD2	TRBV5-6	TRBJ2-3	TGTGCCAGCAGCTTGGGACTAGCGGTCACAGATACGCAGTATTTT	CASSLGLAVTDTQYF
-	TRBD1	TRBV4-3	TRBJ1-6	TGCGCCAGCAGCATGACAGGGGGCAATTCACCCCTCCACTTT	CASSMTGGNSPLHF
-	-	TRBV5-1	TRBJ1-2	TGCGCCAGCAGCCCCGGAGGGGGGGACTATGGCTACACCTTC	CASSPGGGDYGYTF
-	-	TRBV24-1	TRBJ2-3	TGTGCCACCAGTGATTTCGACAAAGGGGCAGCAGATACGCAGTATTTT	CATSDFDKGAADTQYF
-	-	TRBV2	TRBJ1-6	TGTGCGGTGGCCTCACCCCTCCACTTT	CAVASPLHF
-	-	TRBV18	TRBJ2-3	TGTGCCAGCTCACCAAGCCCTGCGGGAGATACGCAGTATTTT	CASSPSPAGDTQYF
once	-	TRBV14	TRBJ1-6	TGTGCCAGCAGACAGGGATCGGCCGGTTCACCCCTCCACTTT	CASRQGSAGSPLHF
once	-	TRBV20-1	TRBJ2-1	TGCAGTGCGAGTCCCGTTTTCGATGAGCAGTTCTTC	CSASPVFDEQFF
-	-	TRBV4-3	TRBJ1-4	TGCGCCAGCAGCCAAGCAGGGGCAACTAATGAAAAACTGTTTTTT	CASSQAGATNEKLFF
few	TRBD1	TRBV5-6	TRBJ1-2	TGTGCCAGCAGCTACCCGGGACAGGGCGGCTACACCTTC	CASSYPGQGGYTF
-	-	TRBV7-9	TRBJ2-5	TGTGCCAGCAGCTTACCAGGGGCATCCCAAGAGACCCAGTACTTC	CASSLPGASQETQYF
once	TRBD1	TRBV24-1	TRBJ1-1	TGTGCCACCCGAGACAGGGGAGTATTCGCTGAAGCTTTCTTT	CATRDRGVFAEAFF
-	TRBD1	TRBV18	TRBJ2-7	TGTGCCAGCTCACCACGGCTACTAGGACAGGGCTACGAGCAGTACTTC	CASSPRLLGQGYEQYF
-	-	TRBV7-2	TRBJ1-2	TGTGCCAGCAGCCCCAGACGGGGAGCTCCTGGCTACACCTTC	CASSPRRGAPGYTF
-	TRBD1	TRBV7-8	TRBJ1-5	TGTGCCAGCAGCTTAGAGTGGCGACAGGGGGCGTCGGGTCAGCCCCAGCATTTT	CASSLEWRQGASGQPQHF
few	-	TRBV7-9	TRBJ1-2	TGTGCCAGCAGCCTTGGGGGGAATTGGGGCTACACCTTC	CASSLGGNWGYTF
-	TRBD1	TRBV7-9	TRBJ1-1	TGTGCCAGCAGCTACAGGGGAGGCACTGAAGCTTTCTTT	CASSYRGGTEAFF
once	TRBD1	TRBV4-3	TRBJ2-7	TGCGCCAGCAGCCAAGATAGGGGGACAGGGGCCTACGAGCAGTACTTC	CASSQDRGTGAYEQYF
few	-	TRBV18	TRBJ1-6	TGTGCCAGCTCACTAACAGAAAATTCACCCCTCCACTTT	CASSLTENSPLHF
-	-	TRBV4-3	TRBJ2-3	TGCGCCAGCAGCCAAGTACGGGGGATAGATACGCAGTATTTT	CASSQVRGIDTQYF
-	-	TRBV6-5	TRBJ1-2	TGTGCCAGCACAGGACAGAATGGCTACACCTTC	CASTGQNGYTF
-	TRBD2	TRBV14	TRBJ2-1	TGTGCCAGCAGCCCTACCGGGACTAGCGGGGGCCGGTATTCCTACAATGAGCAGTTCTTC	CASSPTGTSGGRYSYNEQFF
-	TRBD1	TRBV12-3/TRBV12-4	TRBJ2-7	TGTGCCAGCAGTTTACAGGGGGCCTACGAGCAGTACTTC	CASSLQGAYEQYF
once	-	TRBV19	TRBJ1-3	TGTGCCAGTAGGAAATCCGACAGCTCTGGAAACACCATATATTTT	CASRKSDSSGNTIYF
-	-	TRBV6-2/TRBV6-3	TRBJ1-2	TGTGCCAGCAGCAATTCCGTGACAAATAACTATGGCTACACCTTC	CASSNSVTNNYGYTF
-	TRBD2	TRBV4-3	TRBJ2-5	TGCGCCAGCAGCCAAGATTTACTAGCGGGGACCCAGTACTTC	CASSQDLLAGTQYF
few	-	TRBV11-3	TRBJ2-1	TGTGCCAGCAGCTACAGGACAGTCGGGCAGTTCTTC	CASSYRTVGQFF
-	-	TRBV11-1	TRBJ2-1	TGTGCCAGCAGCTTAGAACTTGACAATGAGCAGTTCTTC	CASSLELDNEQFF
-	-	TRBV5-8	TRBJ1-3	TGTGCCAGCAGCCTTGGGGCTGGGAACACCATATATTTT	CASSLGAGNTIYF
-	TRBD2	TRBV11-2	TRBJ2-1	TGTGCCAGCAGCTTTGCGGGGGGGCCCAATGAGCAGTTCTTC	CASSFAGGPNEQFF
-	-	TRBV19	TRBJ1-5	TGTGCCAGTAGTATTTCGGGTTTTCAGCCCCAGCATTTT	CASSISGFQPQHF
-	-	TRBV24-1	TRBJ2-3	TGTGCCACCAGTGACTCAGACAGACAAGACACAGATACGCAGTATTTT	CATSDSDRQDTDTQYF
-	-	TRBV24-1	TRBJ2-7	TGTGCCACCAGCCTCGGGGTCGAGCAGTACTTC	CATSLGVEQYF
-	TRBD1	TRBV3-1/TRBV3-2	TRBJ2-7	TGTGCCAGCAGCCTGACAGGGGTATCCTACGAGCAGTACTTC	CASSLTGVSYEQYF
-	TRBD2	TRBV5-1	TRBJ2-7	TGCGCCAGCAGCTCCAGCGGGGGGGCCTACGAGCAGTACTTC	CASSSSGGAYEQYF